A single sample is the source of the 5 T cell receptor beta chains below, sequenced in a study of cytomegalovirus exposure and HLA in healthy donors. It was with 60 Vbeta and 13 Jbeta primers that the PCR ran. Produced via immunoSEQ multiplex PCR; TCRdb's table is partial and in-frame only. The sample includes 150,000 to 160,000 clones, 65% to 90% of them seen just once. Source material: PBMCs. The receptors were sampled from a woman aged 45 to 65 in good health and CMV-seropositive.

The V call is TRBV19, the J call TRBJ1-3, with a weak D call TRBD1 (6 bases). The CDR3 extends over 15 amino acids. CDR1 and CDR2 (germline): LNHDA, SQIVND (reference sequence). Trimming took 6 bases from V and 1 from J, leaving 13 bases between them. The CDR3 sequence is CASRQGGWSGNTIYF. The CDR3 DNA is TGTGCCAGTAGACAGGGTGGATGGTCTGGAAACACCATATATTTT.

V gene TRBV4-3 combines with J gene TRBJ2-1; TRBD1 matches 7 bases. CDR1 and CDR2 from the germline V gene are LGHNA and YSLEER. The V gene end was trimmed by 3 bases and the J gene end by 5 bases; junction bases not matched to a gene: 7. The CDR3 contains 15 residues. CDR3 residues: CASSHGDSINNEQFF. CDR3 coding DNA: TGCGCCAGCAGCCACGGGGACAGTATAAACAATGAGCAGTTCTTC.

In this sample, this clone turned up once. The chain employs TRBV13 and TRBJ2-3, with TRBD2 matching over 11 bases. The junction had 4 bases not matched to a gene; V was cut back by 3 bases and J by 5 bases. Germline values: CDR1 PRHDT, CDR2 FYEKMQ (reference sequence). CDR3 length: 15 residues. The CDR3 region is CASSFPSGGIDTQYF. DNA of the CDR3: TGTGCCAGCAGCTTCCCTAGCGGGGGGATAGATACGCAGTATTTT.

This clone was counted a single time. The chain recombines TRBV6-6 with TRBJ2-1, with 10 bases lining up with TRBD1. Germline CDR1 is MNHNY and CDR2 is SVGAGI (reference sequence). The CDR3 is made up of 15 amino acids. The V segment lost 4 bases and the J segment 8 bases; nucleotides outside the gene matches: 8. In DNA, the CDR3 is TGTGCCAGCAGTTCGACGGACAGGGGGTGGGATGAGCAGTTCTTC. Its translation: CASSSTDRGWDEQFF.

The CDR3 DNA reads TGTGCCAGACAGGGATTGAGTGAGCAGTACTTC. It yields the protein CARQGLSEQYF. The chain recombines TRBV2 with TRBJ2-7; the D gene is possibly TRBD1 (6 bases). CDR3 size: 11 residues. The germline V gene has CDR1 SNHLY and CDR2 FYNNEI. Between the trimmed V and J ends, which lost 9 bases and 7 bases, there was a span of 13 bases.